Only a few counts were recorded for the clone carrying this T cell receptor (beta chain). The data were taken from a study of cytomegalovirus exposure and HLA in healthy donors. This CDR3 has 16 amino acids. Trimming removed 3 bases from V and 3 bases from J; junction bases left unmatched: 7. From germline, CDR1 is LNHNV and CDR2 YYDKDF (reference sequence). The PCR was carried out with 60 Vbeta primers and 13 Jbeta primers. Clones were read by immunoSEQ multiplex PCR, and TCRdb kept only the in-frame ones, dropping some. This sample carries about 170,000 clones, around 77% of them seen once, and the ten largest clones take 2% to 2.5%.

This chain joins TRBV15 and TRBJ2-7, with 11 nucleotides matching TRBD1. This TCR derives from a woman aged 25-40 years in good health and CMV-seropositive. Sequenced input: PBMCs. Written as DNA, the CDR3 is TGTGCCACCAGCAGGGTGGGACAGGGGGTGAACTACGAGCAGTACTTC. Its protein is CATSRVGQGVNYEQYF.